The 29 T cell receptor beta chains below were found in one sample sequenced in a study of T-cell reconstitution after alpha-beta-depleted transplantation in children (dated by TCRdb to about 2016). Library generation was performed with PCR. The instrument was an Illumina HiSeq 2500. TCR library preparation used molecular barcoding, with unique molecular identifiers applied to normalize quantification of the TCRbeta repertoire. TCRdb reprocessed the public reads (quality trimming at Q25 with fastp, clone calling with MiXCR) and kept in-frame beta chains. One record per CDR3 amino acid sequence lists the most common genes and DNA. For this sample the table gives roughly 89,000 distinct CDR3 sequences, of which 12% were detected only once. The biggest ten clones account for 14% of the sample. The specimen was PBMCs from the stem cell graft donor, collected from the stem cell graft. All receptors come from a human donor who donated a stem cell graft to a child with inherited bone marrow failure.

This clonotype was seen only a few times. The genes are TRBV7-3 and TRBJ1-1, with a weak D call TRBD1 (6 bases). Trimming left V 2 bases short and J 5 bases short, with 12 bases between. This CDR3 contains 14 residues. Per germline, CDR1 SGHTA and CDR2 FQGTGA. The CDR3 is CASSLQGQGTEAFF. The CDR3 DNA reads TGTGCCAGCAGCTTACAAGGTCAGGGGACTGAAGCTTTCTTT.

In this sample, this clonotype turned up a few times. V and J are TRBV20-1 and TRBJ2-1; D not resolved. Germline CDR1 is DFQATT and CDR2 is SNEGSKA (reference sequence). The CDR3 runs to 13 residues. V was cut by 1 base and J by 6 bases, with 10 bases left in between. The CDR3 sequence: CSARGLNGNEQFF. Here the CDR3 DNA reads TGCAGTGCTAGAGGGTTAAATGGCAATGAGCAGTTCTTC.

This clonotype was counted at least ten times. This chain uses TRBV5-1 with TRBJ1-2; D is ambiguous. Germline CDR1 reads SGHRS; CDR2 reads YFSETQ. Trimming left V 0 bases short and J 4 bases short, with 10 bases between. This CDR3 has 14 residues. The CDR3 bases are TGCGCCAGCAGCTTGGCCCGAGAGTCCTATGGCTACACCTTC. It translates to CASSLARESYGYTF.

This clonotype was seen only a few times. The chain uses TRBV2 and TRBJ1-1; 8 bases are a match to TRBD1. V lost 6 bases and J lost 0; bases outside the gene matches: 9. The CDR3 covers 16 residues. The germline V gene encodes CDR1 SNHLY and CDR2 FYNNEI. The CDR3 nucleotides are TGTGCCAGCAGCCTACCGCAGGGGGCAGTGAACACTGAAGCTTTCTTT. Its translation is CASSLPQGAVNTEAFF.

This clonotype was recorded many times. The chain carries TRBV20-1 and TRBJ1-1, with TRBD1 matching over 7 bases. This CDR3 has 15 residues. The V segment lost 3 bases and the J segment 1 base; nucleotides outside the gene matches: 8. Germline-derived CDR1 and CDR2 are DFQATT and SNEGSKA (reference sequence). In DNA form, the CDR3 reads TGCAGTGCTAGGCCCGCCGACAGGGCGAACACTGAAGCTTTCTTT. Its protein product is CSARPADRANTEAFF.

This clonotype has at least ten counts. The chain carries TRBV6-2 or TRBV6-3 and TRBJ1-5; D remains unclear. Trimming pared 7 bases from V and 1 base from J, leaving 14 bases between. CDR3 length: 15 residues. Germline V gene data show CDR1 as MNHEY and CDR2 as SVGEGT. CDR3 DNA: TGTGCCAGCACGTCTAGGGCAGCGAGCAATCAGCCCCAGCATTTT. Encoded protein: CASTSRAASNQPQHF.

This clonotype appeared many times. The chain couples TRBV5-1 to TRBJ2-1; a possible D gene is TRBD2 (6 bases). V was shortened by 4 bases and J by 0 bases, with 14 bases between the two germline ends. CDR1 SGHRS and CDR2 YFSETQ come from the germline V gene. The CDR3 runs 16 residues. CDR3 DNA sequence: TGCGCCAGCAGCCAGGAGGGGTGGAGCTCCTACAATGAGCAGTTCTTC. It is translated as CASSQEGWSSYNEQFF.

This clonotype has just a few counts. A much larger clone lies a single base off, so this may be a read error. The V gene is TRBV3-1, the J gene TRBJ2-6; D unresolved. The CDR3 totals 13 residues. Deletions cut 4 bases from V and 6 bases from J, with 7 bases between. CDR1 and CDR2 from the germline V gene are LGHDT and YNNKEL (reference sequence). CDR3 amino acids: CASSRGVANVLTF. The CDR3 DNA reads TGTGCCAGCAGCCGGGGTGTGGCCAACGTCCTGACTTTC.

In this sample, this clonotype turned up many times. The gene calls are TRBV15 and TRBJ1-4; no clear D gene. CDR1 and CDR2 from the germline V gene are LNHNV and YYDKDF (reference sequence). The CDR3 is made up of 14 amino acids. The V gene lost 5 bases and the J gene lost 8 bases, with 15 bases spanning the gap. In DNA, the CDR3 is TGTGCCACCAGCGACAAGACGCTACGGGAAAAACTGTTTTTT. It encodes CATSDKTLREKLFF.

This clonotype was seen ten or more times. The chain is built from TRBV7-2 and TRBJ1-6; D remains unclear. Germline V lookup: CDR1 SGHTA, CDR2 FQGNSA. Trimming stripped 2 bases from V and 9 bases from J, with 11 bases between. This CDR3 is 14 amino acids long. The DNA for the CDR3 is TGTGCCAGCAGCTTAAGAAGGGAGAGTTCACCCCTCCACTTT. It yields the protein CASSLRRESSPLHF.

The chain recombines TRBV7-2 with TRBJ2-2, with TRBD2 matching 8 bases. CDR3 size: 15 residues. The V gene's germline CDR1 is SGHTA and CDR2 FQGNSA. Losses at the gene ends were 5 bases for V and 3 bases for J; bases not matched to a gene: 5. This CDR3 reads CASSVLAGYTGELFF. CDR3 DNA sequence: TGTGCCAGCAGCGTGTTAGCGGGGTACACCGGGGAGCTGTTTTTT.

This clonotype was detected many times. The chain employs TRBV5-1 and TRBJ2-7; 9 positions agree with TRBD1. Losses at the gene ends were 5 bases for V and 4 bases for J; bases not matched to a gene: 7. The CDR3 runs 14 residues. Germline assignment: CDR1 SGHRS and CDR2 YFSETQ. CDR3 loop: CASRHRDREYEQYF. CDR3 DNA sequence: TGCGCCAGCAGACACCGGGACAGGGAATACGAGCAGTACTTC.

J is TRBJ1-2 and V is TRBV19; D gene ambiguous. Germline CDR1 LNHDA, CDR2 SQIVND (reference sequence). The CDR3 runs 13 residues. Trimming pared 6 bases from V and 3 bases from J, leaving 11 bases between. CDR3 in DNA: TGTGCCAGTAGCCCCCCAGAGGACTATGGCTACACCTTC. This sequence encodes CASSPPEDYGYTF.

This clonotype has at least ten counts. The chain couples TRBV3-1 to TRBJ2-2; a possible D gene is TRBD2 (7 bases). The CDR3 is 19 amino acids. CDR1 LGHDT and CDR2 YNNKEL come from the germline V gene (reference sequence). Deletions cut 2 bases from V and 6 bases from J, with 25 bases between. The CDR3 DNA reads as TGTGCCAGCAGCCAACCGAGGTGGCGGGGGCCGACGCCCCCCGGGGAGCTGTTTTTT. Translated: CASSQPRWRGPTPPGELFF.

Many counts were recorded for this clonotype. V usage is TRBV7-2 and J usage is TRBJ1-2; no clear D gene. Trimming cost V 5 bases and J 2 bases, with 9 bases left between them. The CDR3 runs to 13 residues. Per germline, CDR1 SGHTA and CDR2 FQGNSA. The CDR3 bases are TGTGCCAGCAGCCCACGGTCAAACTATGGCTACACCTTC. It codes for CASSPRSNYGYTF.

The chain combines TRBV7-6 with TRBJ2-3, with 9 positions matching TRBD2. The V and J ends lost 0 bases and 3 bases, in that order; junction bases with no gene match: 1. In germline, CDR1 is SGHVS, CDR2 FNYEAQ. There are 15 residues in the CDR3. The CDR3 reads CASSLAAGGTDTQYF. In DNA, the CDR3 is TGTGCCAGCAGCTTAGCGGCGGGGGGGACAGATACGCAGTATTTT. Supplemented by reference TRBV7-6 and TRBJ2-3, the full variable domain reads GAGVSQSPRYKVTKRGQDVALRCDPISGHVSLYWYRQALGQGPEFLTYFNYEAQQDKSGLPNDRFSAERPEGSISTLTIQRTEQRDSAMYRCASSLAAGGTDTQYFGPGTRLTVL.

There are many counts of this clonotype. J is TRBJ2-3 and V is TRBV7-2; D may be TRBD1 (6 bases). Germline V gives CDR1 SGHTA, CDR2 FQGNSA. The CDR3 covers 15 residues. Trimming removed 4 bases from V and 6 bases from J, with 17 bases in between. The CDR3 sequence is CASSSQGSLGDTQYF. CDR3 coding DNA: TGTGCCAGCAGCTCTCAGGGGTCGTTAGGGGATACGCAGTATTTT.

This clonotype came up many times. The chain links TRBV6-5 to TRBJ1-1; TRBD1 is a possible D gene (5 bases). Trimming shortened V by 2 bases and J by 10 bases, and 14 bases separated the two germline ends. Germline V gene sequence: CDR1 MNHEY, CDR2 SVGAGI. CDR3 length: 13 residues. The CDR3 loop is CASSYEAVGTAFF. Here the CDR3 DNA reads TGTGCCAGCAGTTACGAGGCCGTAGGGACAGCTTTCTTT.

This clonotype was recorded a few times. This rearrangement joins TRBV28 to TRBJ2-7; either TRBD1 or TRBD2 may fit D (5 bases each). The V gene's germline CDR1 is MDHEN and CDR2 SYDVKM. This CDR3 has 12 residues. V shed 4 bases and J shed 5 bases, with 9 bases lying between them. CDR3 bases: TGTGCCAGCAGTTCAGGGACCCACGAGCAGTACTTC. Encoded protein: CASSSGTHEQYF.

The rearrangement joins TRBV11-3 to TRBJ2-2; no clear D gene. V was cut by 1 base and J by 0 bases, with 3 bases left in between. CDR3 length: 14 residues. CDR1 SGHNT and CDR2 YENEEA come from the germline V gene. The CDR3 sequence is CASSLVTNTGELFF. As DNA, the CDR3 is TGTGCCAGCAGCTTAGTTACGAACACCGGGGAGCTGTTTTTT.

This clonotype was found many times. The chain carries TRBV9 and TRBJ2-5; 10 positions match TRBD2. CDR3 length equals 15 residues. Looked up from germline, CDR1 is SGDLS and CDR2 is YYNGEE. V was clipped by 1 base and J by 5 bases; unmatched bases: 5. The CDR3 protein is CASSVLTSGEETQYF. The DNA of the CDR3 is TGTGCCAGCAGCGTACTAACTAGCGGGGAGGAGACCCAGTACTTC.

This clonotype was picked up many times. The chain couples TRBV7-9 to TRBJ2-7, with 8 bases fitting TRBD1. V shed 5 bases, J shed 4 bases, and the junction held 7 bases outside the gene matches. The CDR3 is 14 amino acids. Germline loops: CDR1 SEHNR, CDR2 FQNEAQ (reference sequence). For the CDR3, the DNA is TGTGCCAGCAGCACCCGACAGGGGAGTTACGAGCAGTACTTC. It encodes CASSTRQGSYEQYF. The full variable domain, completed using reference TRBV7-9 and TRBJ2-7, is DTGVSQNPRHKITKRGQNVTFRCDPISEHNRLYWYRQTLGQGPEFLTYFQNEAQLEKSRLLSDRFSAERPKGSFSTLEIQRTEQGDSAMYLCASSTRQGSYEQYFGPGTRLTVT.

In its sample, this clonotype was seen a few times. The chain employs TRBV2 and TRBJ2-1; 12 bases agree with TRBD2. J was trimmed by 2 bases and V by 8 bases; bases with no gene match: 16. The CDR3 sequence is 19 residues long. Per the germline V gene, CDR1 is SNHLY and CDR2 is FYNNEI. The CDR3 nucleotides read TGTGCCAGCCTTGTGCAGTGGCTAGCGGGAGGGTCCGCCTACAATGAGCAGTTCTTC. As protein: CASLVQWLAGGSAYNEQFF.

In this sample, this clonotype turned up many times. This chain uses TRBV7-2 with TRBJ2-2; maybe TRBD2 (6 bases). Per the germline V gene, CDR1 is SGHTA and CDR2 is FQGNSA. The CDR3 contains 17 residues. V dropped 6 bases and J dropped 6 bases, with 23 bases sitting between them. The CDR3 reads CASSTGRLVSGPGELFF. DNA for the CDR3: TGTGCCAGCAGTACAGGACGACTAGTTTCGGGACCCGGGGAGCTGTTTTTT.

The sample holds a few counts of this clonotype. The gene calls are TRBV6-2 or TRBV6-3 and TRBJ2-3, with D uncertain. V lost 8 bases and J 0 bases, leaving 9 bases between the germline ends. There are 13 residues in the CDR3. Germline V gives CDR1 MNHEY, CDR2 SVGEGT. This chain's CDR3 is CASLGDSTDTQYF. Here the CDR3 DNA reads TGTGCCAGCTTAGGCGACAGCACAGATACGCAGTATTTT.

For this clonotype: A much more abundant neighbour one base away suggests this may be a read error. J is TRBJ2-4 and V is TRBV20-1; D may be TRBD1 (6 bases). The CDR3 runs to 15 residues. Germline V gene lookup returns CDR1 DFQATT and CDR2 SNEGSKA (reference sequence). The CDR3 nucleotides are TGCTGTGCTAGAGAGGCCAGGGGAGCCAAAAACATTCAGTACTTC. It encodes CCAREARGAKNIQYF.

The gene calls are TRBV4-3 and TRBJ2-3, with 14 bases identical to TRBD2. The length of the CDR3 is 16 residues. V dropped 3 bases and J dropped 7; count of bases not matched to a gene: 6. CDR1 is LGHNA and CDR2 is YSLEER in the germline V gene. As DNA, the CDR3 is TGCGCCAGCAGCCAGGCCGGGACTAGCGGGGGAAATACGCAGTATTTT. Residues: CASSQAGTSGGNTQYF.

This clonotype appeared many times. The gene calls are TRBV9 and TRBJ2-1, with TRBD2 matching 10 bases. Germline V gene data show CDR1 as SGDLS and CDR2 as YYNGEE. This CDR3 has 16 residues. Trimming took 1 base from V and 5 from J; bases not matched to a gene: 6. The CDR3 DNA sequence: TGTGCCAGCAGCGTATCCGGGACTAGCGCCAACAATGAGCAGTTCTTC. Translating it yields CASSVSGTSANNEQFF.

This clonotype showed up many times. The rearrangement links TRBV7-2 to TRBJ2-3; no firm D call. Trimming took off 0 bases at V and 4 bases at J, with 5 bases between the two ends. The CDR3 is 13 residues long. Germline assignment: CDR1 SGHTA and CDR2 FQGNSA. CDR3 region: CASSLARSDTQYF. The CDR3 region has the DNA TGTGCCAGCAGCTTAGCGAGGTCAGATACGCAGTATTTT.